What follows are 5 T cell receptor beta chains derived from one specimen sequenced in a study of T-cell reconstitution after alpha-beta-depleted transplantation in children. Unique molecular identifiers were incorporated during preparation of the TCRbeta library. TCRdb reprocessed the PCR reads via MiXCR and lists one record per CDR3 protein. The sample has about 240,000 distinct CDR3 sequences, about 25% seen once; the top ten hold roughly 2.6%. Sequenced material: PBMCs, taken before TCRalphabeta/CD19-depleted stem cell transplant. All receptors come from a girl aged 2-10 years with Fanconi anemia, due to receive a stem cell transplant.

This clonotype turned up a few times. The genes are TRBV7-2 and TRBJ2-7; D gene ambiguous. V shed 3 bases and J shed 0 bases, with 15 bases lying between them. Per germline, CDR1 SGHTA and CDR2 FQGNSA. This CDR3 contains 16 residues. CDR3 DNA sequence: TGTGCCAGCAGCTTCCCGGTAGGCGGCGGCTCCTACGAGCAGTACTTC. Residues: CASSFPVGGGSYEQYF.

The chain has TRBV20-1 and TRBJ1-2; D ambiguous. The germline V gene has CDR1 DFQATT and CDR2 SNEGSKA (reference sequence). The CDR3 sequence is 11 residues long. V was shortened by 3 bases and J by 4 bases, with 6 bases between the two germline ends. CDR3 region: CSASSFYGYTF. CDR3 sequence (DNA): TGCAGTGCTAGTTCGTTCTATGGCTACACCTTC.

This chain links TRBV2 with TRBJ2-7, with D possibly being TRBD1 (5 bases). In germline, CDR1 is SNHLY, CDR2 FYNNEI. Trimming stripped 7 bases from V and 3 bases from J, with 22 bases between. The CDR3 runs 16 residues. Here the CDR3 reads CASIADDSEALYEQYF. Written as DNA, the CDR3 is TGTGCCAGCATCGCCGATGACAGTGAGGCTCTCTACGAGCAGTACTTC.

This rearrangement joins TRBV10-3 to TRBJ2-2; unclear D gene. This CDR3 region has 11 residues. From germline, CDR1 is ENHRY and CDR2 SYGVKD. Trimming pared 7 bases from V and 6 bases from J, leaving 6 bases between. The CDR3 bases are TGTGCCATCAATGGACCCGGGGAGCTGTTTTTT. It translates to CAINGPGELFF.

The rearrangement links TRBV6-4 to TRBJ2-3; D ambiguous. The CDR3 is made up of 14 amino acids. Trimming took 0 bases from V and 6 from J, leaving 10 bases between them. CDR1 and CDR2 from the germline V gene are MRHNA and SNTAGT. CDR3 coding DNA: TGTGCCAGCAGTGACTCTTTTGGGGTGGATACGCAGTATTTT. Protein sequence: CASSDSFGVDTQYF.